This T cell receptor beta chain is drawn from a study of cytomegalovirus exposure and HLA in healthy donors. This clone turned up a few times. The antigen is undetermined. Whole-study results and caveats: The study flagged around 160 TCR beta chains as cytomegalovirus-associated.

This CDR3 spans 15 amino acids. Germline CDR1 and CDR2: LGHNA and YSLEER. V gave up 5 bases and J gave up 6 bases; unmatched junction bases: 9. The PCR used 60 Vbeta and 13 Jbeta primers. Sequencing was performed with immunoSEQ multiplex PCR; in TCRdb, only in-frame clones are kept and a portion is missing. The sample yields around 160,000 clones, approximately 72% seen once. The clonotype was recovered from a man in his fifties in good health and CMV-seronegative. The chain has TRBV4-3 and TRBJ2-1, with 8 bases fitting TRBD2. Input material: PBMCs. Written as DNA, the CDR3 is TGCGCCAGCAGCTCCCGAAGCGGGGGAATCAATGAGCAGTTCTTC. The encoded protein is CASSSRSGGINEQFF.